Listed below are T cell receptor beta chains from one sample, sequenced in a study of identical twins' blood T cells. MiXCR, run by TCRdb on the 5' RACE reads, gives a single entry per CDR3 protein. The sample lists fewer than 450,000 distinct CDR3 sequences; roughly 28% were seen once. The sequenced material came from PBMCs. These receptors all stem from a woman aged 18 to 50 in good health. CDR3s include the opening cysteine and the closing phenylalanine or tryptophan. D genes are given only for firm matches. Clone size is stated in some rows and not others, as once, few, many or a class when expanded.

CDR3aa | CDR3nt | abundance | j_gene | d_gene | v_gene
CASSRDNTDTQYF | TGTGCCAGCAGTCGGGACAACACAGATACGCAGTATTTT | . | TRBJ2-3 | . | TRBV2
CASSYARFWSSYNEQFF | TGTGCCAGCAGTTACGCTCGTTTCTGGAGCTCCTACAATGAGCAGTTCTTC | . | TRBJ2-1 | . | TRBV6-2/TRBV6-3
CSARDREGSYNEQFF | TGCAGTGCTAGAGACCGGGAGGGCTCCTACAATGAGCAGTTCTTC | few | TRBJ2-1 | TRBD2 | TRBV20-1
CASSIGSNTGELFF | TGTGCCAGTAGTATCGGCTCCAACACCGGGGAGCTGTTTTTT | . | TRBJ2-2 | . | TRBV19
CSARPGIGYTF | TGCAGTGCTAGGCCCGGGATCGGCTACACCTTC | . | TRBJ1-2 | . | TRBV20-1
CATSPAGVETQYF | TGTGCCACCTCCCCAGCGGGGGTTGAGACCCAGTACTTC | . | TRBJ2-5 | TRBD2 | TRBV19
CSAGTMAVGEQFF | TGCAGCGCCGGGACTATGGCGGTCGGTGAGCAGTTCTTC | few | TRBJ2-1 | TRBD2 | TRBV29-1
CASSPRENPQNEQFF | TGTGCCAGCAGCCCTCGGGAGAATCCTCAGAATGAGCAGTTCTTC | . | TRBJ2-1 | . | TRBV11-2
CASSPGPFNEQFF | TGTGCCAGCAGCCCCGGTCCCTTCAATGAGCAGTTCTTC | . | TRBJ2-1 | . | TRBV7-3
CASSPGGRRSNYGYTF | TGTGCCAGCAGCCCCGGAGGCAGGAGGTCCAACTATGGCTACACCTTC | . | TRBJ1-2 | . | TRBV11-2
CASSLVAGWNYGYTF | TGCGCCAGCAGCTTGGTGGCAGGGTGGAACTATGGCTACACCTTC | . | TRBJ1-2 | . | TRBV5-1
CSARDGTSGGNEQFF | TGCAGTGCTAGAGATGGGACTAGCGGGGGTAATGAGCAGTTCTTC | few | TRBJ2-1 | TRBD2 | TRBV20-1
CASSYARTGEKTDTQYF | TGTGCCAGCAGCTACGCCCGGACAGGGGAAAAGACAGATACGCAGTATTTT | many | TRBJ2-3 | TRBD1 | TRBV3-1
CVSSYSGRGELFF | TGTGTCAGCAGTTACTCGGGGCGCGGGGAGCTGTTTTTT | . | TRBJ2-2 | . | TRBV6-5
CASSPRGFSSGNTIYF | TGTGCCAGCAGCCCCAGGGGATTCAGCTCTGGAAACACCATATATTTT | few | TRBJ1-3 | . | TRBV5-6
CASAEPGQPAGKLFF | TGTGCCAGCGCGGAACCGGGACAGCCTGCTGGAAAACTGTTTTTT | few | TRBJ1-4 | TRBD1 | TRBV18
CASSRRTGTYEQYF | TGTGCCAGCAGCAGACGGACGGGAACCTACGAGCAGTACTTC | few | TRBJ2-7 | . | TRBV11-3
CASSLFRGERVAQYF | TGTGCCAGCAGCTTGTTTAGAGGGGAAAGGGTGGCCCAGTACTTC | . | TRBJ2-5 | . | TRBV11-2
CASSAQWSTYTEAFF | TGTGCCAGCAGCGCCCAATGGAGTACGTACACTGAAGCTTTCTTT | few | TRBJ1-1 | . | TRBV7-6
CSAPDLISTSPEQFF | TGCAGTGCTCCCGATCTCATTTCGACTAGCCCTGAGCAGTTCTTC | . | TRBJ2-1 | TRBD2 | TRBV20-1
CASSVNSRSTEAFF | TGTGCCAGCAGCGTCAACAGCCGGAGTACTGAAGCTTTCTTT | . | TRBJ1-1 | . | TRBV9
CASSLVPGSETQYF | TGTGCCAGCAGTTTAGTACCAGGGTCAGAGACCCAGTACTTC | few | TRBJ2-5 | . | TRBV12-3/TRBV12-4
CASSQEGLAGITDTQYF | TGTGCCAGCAGCCAAGAGGGACTAGCGGGGATCACAGATACGCAGTATTTT | few | TRBJ2-3 | TRBD2 | TRBV3-1
CASTRLLLNTEAFF | TGTGCCAGCACCAGACTCTTACTGAACACTGAAGCTTTCTTT | few | TRBJ1-1 | . | TRBV11-2
CASSLMARAIQTTNEKLFF | TGTGCCAGCAGCTTAATGGCCAGAGCTATACAAACAACTAATGAAAAGCTGTTTTTT | few | TRBJ1-4 | . | TRBV7-3
CASGGTGSSYNERFF | TGCGCCAGCGGGGGGACAGGAAGCTCCTACAATGAGCGGTTCTTC | . | TRBJ2-1 | TRBD1 | TRBV5-1
CSATYGTSGRDEQFF | TGCAGTGCTACCTACGGGACTAGCGGGAGAGATGAGCAGTTCTTC | few | TRBJ2-1 | TRBD2 | TRBV20-1
CASSYGVSANTGELFF | TGTGCCAGCAGTTACGGGGTCAGCGCGAACACCGGGGAGCTGTTTTTT | few | TRBJ2-2 | . | TRBV12-3/TRBV12-4
CSAPMNTEAFF | TGCAGTGCTCCGATGAACACTGAAGCTTTCTTT | . | TRBJ1-1 | . | TRBV20-1
CASSLGRGLMNTEAFF | TGTGCCAGCAGCCTGGGCAGGGGCCTAATGAACACTGAAGCTTTCTTT | . | TRBJ1-1 | . | TRBV11-2
CSVEEVGTLISNEQFF | TGCAGCGTTGAAGAGGTTGGGACCCTAATTTCCAATGAGCAGTTCTTC | . | TRBJ2-1 | . | TRBV29-1
CSALGANTGELFF | TGCAGTGCTTTAGGGGCAAACACCGGGGAGCTGTTTTTT | . | TRBJ2-2 | . | TRBV20-1
CASRVQGSNQPQHF | TGTGCCAGCAGAGTACAGGGGAGCAATCAGCCCCAGCATTTT | few | TRBJ1-5 | TRBD1 | TRBV28
CASTGNGYNEQFF | TGTGCCAGCACTGGGAACGGCTACAATGAGCAGTTCTTC | once | TRBJ2-1 | . | TRBV5-5
CSAAKTSGGPDTQYF | TGCAGTGCTGCCAAGACTAGCGGGGGCCCAGATACGCAGTATTTT | few | TRBJ2-3 | TRBD2 | TRBV20-1
CASSAENSGNTIYF | TGTGCCAGCAGCGCGGAGAACTCTGGAAACACCATATATTTT | . | TRBJ1-3 | . | TRBV7-6
CSAVGGGYTF | TGCAGTGCTGTCGGTGGAGGCTACACCTTC | . | TRBJ1-2 | . | TRBV20-1
CASISGFSNQPQHF | TGTGCCAGCATCTCTGGTTTTAGCAATCAGCCCCAGCATTTT | many | TRBJ1-5 | . | TRBV6-5
CASGGTTQYF | TGTGCCAGCGGGGGGACGACCCAGTACTTC | few | TRBJ2-5 | . | TRBV2
CASSYSRVYDSLVGYTF | TGTGCCAGCAGTTACTCGCGGGTTTACGACAGCCTGGTCGGCTACACCTTC | few | TRBJ1-2 | . | TRBV6-7
CASSLALAVEGTEAFF | TGTGCCAGCAGCTTAGCGCTTGCGGTTGAGGGAACTGAAGCTTTCTTT | . | TRBJ1-1 | . | TRBV7-2
CSARGGLPAETQYF | TGCAGTGCTAGAGGTGGACTGCCAGCAGAGACCCAGTACTTC | many | TRBJ2-5 | . | TRBV20-1
CASSLDSSNSPLHF | TGTGCCAGCAGCTTAGACAGTAGCAATTCACCCCTCCACTTT | . | TRBJ1-6 | . | TRBV7-9
CASGPPFTGDTEAFF | TGTGCTAGTGGCCCGCCTTTCACAGGTGACACTGAAGCTTTCTTT | . | TRBJ1-1 | . | TRBV12-5
CSVEDLGELFF | TGCAGCGTTGAAGATCTCGGGGAGCTGTTTTTT | . | TRBJ2-2 | . | TRBV29-1
CASSVAPTESYEQYF | TGTGCCAGCAGCGTAGCACCGACAGAATCCTACGAGCAGTACTTC | . | TRBJ2-7 | . | TRBV9